There are a few counts of the clone carrying this T cell receptor (beta chain). What it binds is unknown. UMIs were added to TCR cDNA along with a universal primer site when it was made by 5'RACE template switching. One entry per CDR3 protein results from TCRdb running MiXCR on the 5' RACE reads. Of under 600,000 distinct CDR3 sequences in the sample, approximately 13% were seen once. With V trimmed by 2 bases and J by 3 bases, 1 base remained unmatched. This CDR3 has 14 residues. Germline assignment: CDR1 KGHSH and CDR2 LQKENI. The data belong to a study of T cells after yellow fever vaccination. Study observations and caveats: Researchers noted that a small share of clonotypes showed up in both CD4 and CD8 compartments. Clones from primary vaccination mostly reappeared after the booster (approximately 95% CD4, just over 85% CD8).

The source is a man in his thirties or forties who received the YFV17D yellow fever vaccine. The chain couples TRBV18 to TRBJ1-5; TRBD1 aligns across 7 bases. Sequenced here: PBMCs, sampled on the day of the yellow fever booster vaccination. The CDR3 protein is CASSPTGDNQPQHF. In DNA, the CDR3 is TGTGCCAGCTCACCAACAGGGGACAATCAGCCCCAGCATTTT.